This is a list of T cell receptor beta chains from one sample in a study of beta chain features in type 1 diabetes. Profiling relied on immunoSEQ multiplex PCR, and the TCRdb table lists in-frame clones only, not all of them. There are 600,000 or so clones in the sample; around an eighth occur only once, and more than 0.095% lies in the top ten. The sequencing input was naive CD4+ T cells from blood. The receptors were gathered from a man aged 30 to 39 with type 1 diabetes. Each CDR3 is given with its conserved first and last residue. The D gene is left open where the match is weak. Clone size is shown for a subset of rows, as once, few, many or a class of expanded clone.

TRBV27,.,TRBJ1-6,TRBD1,CASSIRGIPNSPLHF,TGTGCCAGCAGTATCAGGGGGATCCCTAATTCACCCCTCCACTTT
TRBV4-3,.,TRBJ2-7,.,CASSPGGRSSYEQYF,TGCGCCAGCAGCCCAGGAGGACGGTCCTCCTACGAGCAGTACTTC
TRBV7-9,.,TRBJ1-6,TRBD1,CASARQGAYPNSPLHF,TGTGCCAGCGCGAGACAGGGAGCCTACCCAAATTCACCCCTCCACTTT
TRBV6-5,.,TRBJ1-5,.,CASSSSLVGNNQPQHF,TGTGCCAGCAGTTCATCCTTGGTGGGTAACAATCAGCCCCAGCATTTT
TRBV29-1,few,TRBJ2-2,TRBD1,CSAQGGQGTPGELFF,TGCAGCGCGCAAGGGGGACAGGGGACGCCCGGGGAGCTGTTTTTT
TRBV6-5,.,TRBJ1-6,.,CASSYERGDSPLHF,TGTGCCAGCAGTTACGAGAGGGGCGATTCACCCCTCCACTTT
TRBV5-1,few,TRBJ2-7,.,CASSLEGYEQYF,TGCGCCAGCAGCTTGGAGGGCTACGAGCAGTACTTC
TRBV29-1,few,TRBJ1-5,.,CSAKQGNQPQHF,TGCAGCGCTAAGCAGGGAAATCAGCCCCAGCATTTT
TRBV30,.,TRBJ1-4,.,CAWSPSPGEKLFF,TGTGCCTGGAGTCCCTCCCCGGGGGAAAAACTGTTTTTT
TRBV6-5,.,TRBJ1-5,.,CASSYSEGQGPQHF,TGTGCCAGCAGTTACTCGGAGGGCCAGGGGCCCCAGCATTTT
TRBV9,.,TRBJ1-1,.,CASSVAQTFGTEAFF,TGTGCCAGCAGCGTAGCACAGACTTTCGGCACTGAAGCTTTCTTT
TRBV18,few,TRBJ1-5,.,CASSPGQSVQPQHF,TGTGCCAGCTCACCGGGGCAGAGTGTCCAGCCCCAGCATTTT
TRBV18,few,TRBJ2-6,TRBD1,CASSPGQSSGANVLTF,TGTGCCAGCTCACCGGGACAGAGCTCTGGGGCCAACGTCCTGACTTTC
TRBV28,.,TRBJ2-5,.,CASSLAQGKTQYF,TGTGCCAGCAGCTTGGCGCAGGGGAAGACCCAGTACTTC
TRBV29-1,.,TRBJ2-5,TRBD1,CSVGPGQGTETQYF,TGCAGCGTCGGTCCGGGACAGGGGACGGAGACCCAGTACTTC
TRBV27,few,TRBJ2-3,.,CASTARMAVQDTQYF,TGTGCCAGCACCGCAAGGATGGCGGTTCAAGATACGCAGTATTTT
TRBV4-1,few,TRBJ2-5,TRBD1,CASSQGQGVRLGETQYF,TGCGCCAGCAGCCAGGGACAGGGAGTACGCCTCGGAGAGACCCAGTACTTC
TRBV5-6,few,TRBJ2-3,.,CASSTNVADTQYF,TGTGCCAGCAGCACGAACGTCGCAGATACGCAGTATTTT
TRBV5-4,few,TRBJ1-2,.,CASSLGDGANYGYTF,TGTGCCAGCAGCTTGGGGGACGGCGCTAACTATGGCTACACCTTC
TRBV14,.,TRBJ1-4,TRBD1,CASSHPGTGFNEKLFF,TGTGCCAGCAGCCATCCGGGGACAGGGTTTAATGAAAAACTGTTTTTT
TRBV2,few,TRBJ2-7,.,CASNHDTLSSYEQYF,TGTGCCAGCAACCATGACACCCTGAGCTCCTACGAGCAGTACTTC
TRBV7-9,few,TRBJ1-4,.,CASSYFNGEKLFF,TGTGCCAGCAGCTATTTCAACGGTGAAAAACTGTTTTTT
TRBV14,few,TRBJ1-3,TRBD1,CASSPTGGWGNTIYF,TGTGCCAGCAGCCCTACAGGGGGCTGGGGAAACACCATATATTTT
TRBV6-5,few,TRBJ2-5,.,CASSYSYSQETQYF,TGTGCCAGCAGTTACTCGTACAGCCAAGAGACCCAGTACTTC
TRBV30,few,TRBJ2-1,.,CAWSGGSYNEQFF,TGTGCCTGGAGTGGAGGGTCCTACAATGAGCAGTTCTTC
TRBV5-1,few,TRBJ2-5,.,CASSPGVGGETQYF,TGCGCCAGCAGCCCTGGGGTGGGTGGAGAGACCCAGTACTTC
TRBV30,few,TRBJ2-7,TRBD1,CAWIRTGAYEQYF,TGTGCCTGGATAAGGACAGGGGCCTACGAGCAGTACTTC
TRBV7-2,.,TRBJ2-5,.,CASSLAIGAQETQYF,TGTGCCAGCAGCTTAGCGATTGGGGCCCAAGAGACCCAGTACTTC
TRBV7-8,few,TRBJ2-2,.,CASSPSTGELFF,TGTGCCAGCAGCCCATCAACCGGGGAGCTGTTTTTT
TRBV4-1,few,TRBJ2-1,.,CASSQDRHYNEQFF,TGCGCCAGCAGCCAAGATCGACACTACAATGAGCAGTTCTTC
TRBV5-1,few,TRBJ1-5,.,CASSLAGNQPQHF,TGCGCCAGCAGCTTGGCCGGCAATCAGCCCCAGCATTTT
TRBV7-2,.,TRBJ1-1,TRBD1,CASSSPGQGLLNTEAFF,TGTGCCAGCAGCTCCCCGGGACAGGGACTACTAAACACTGAAGCTTTCTTT
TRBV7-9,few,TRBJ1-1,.,CASSLPLRENTEAFF,TGTGCCAGCAGCTTGCCGTTGAGAGAGAACACTGAAGCTTTCTTT
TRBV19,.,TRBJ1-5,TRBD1,CASSIVGTVNQPQHF,TGTGCCAGTAGTATAGTCGGGACAGTCAATCAGCCCCAGCATTTT
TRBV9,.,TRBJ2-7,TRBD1,CASSAVGTGANEQYF,TGTGCCAGCAGCGCTGTAGGGACAGGAGCCAACGAGCAGTACTTC
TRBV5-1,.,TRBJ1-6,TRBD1,CASSFDRANSPLHF,TGCGCCAGCAGCTTTGACAGGGCCAATTCACCCCTCCACTTT
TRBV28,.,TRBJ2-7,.,CASTRDLGAYEQYF,TGTGCCAGCACCCGGGACTTGGGTGCCTACGAGCAGTACTTC
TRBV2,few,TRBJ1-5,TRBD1,CASSAPGTGEPQHF,TGTGCCAGCAGTGCCCCTGGGACAGGGGAGCCCCAGCATTTT
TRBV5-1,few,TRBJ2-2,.,CASSLGAGRAGELFF,TGCGCCAGCAGCTTGGGAGCGGGTCGGGCCGGGGAGCTGTTTTTT
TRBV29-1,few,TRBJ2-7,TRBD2,CSGGGGDYEQYF,TGCAGCGGCGGCGGGGGGGACTACGAGCAGTACTTC
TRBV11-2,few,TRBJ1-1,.,CASSRVAEAFF,TGTGCCAGCAGTCGGGTCGCTGAAGCTTTCTTT
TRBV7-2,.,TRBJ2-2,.,CASSLAWGRGTGELFF,TGTGCCAGCAGCTTAGCTTGGGGGCGAGGCACCGGGGAGCTGTTTTTT
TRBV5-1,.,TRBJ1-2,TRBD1,CASSEGTGSTYGYTF,TGCGCCAGCAGCGAGGGGACAGGGAGTACCTATGGCTACACCTTC
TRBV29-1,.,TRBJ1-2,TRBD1,CSVDGLQGIGGYTF,TGCAGCGTTGATGGATTACAGGGGATCGGTGGCTACACCTTC
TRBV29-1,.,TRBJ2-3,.,CSVEITQDTQYF,TGCAGCGTTGAAATAACTCAAGATACGCAGTATTTT
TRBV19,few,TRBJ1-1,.,CASSNQGGTEAFF,TGTGCCAGTAGTAATCAAGGGGGCACTGAAGCTTTCTTT
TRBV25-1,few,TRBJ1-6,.,CASSDPRSPAESSPLHF,TGTGCCAGCAGTGACCCCCGGAGCCCAGCGGAGAGTTCACCCCTCCACTTT
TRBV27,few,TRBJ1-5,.,CASSKQGLTNQPQHF,TGTGCCAGCAGCAAACAGGGATTAACCAATCAGCCCCAGCATTTT
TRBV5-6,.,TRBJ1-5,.,CASSPRPTGNQPQHF,TGTGCCAGCAGCCCAAGGCCCACAGGCAATCAGCCCCAGCATTTT
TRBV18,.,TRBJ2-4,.,CASSPGTSGGAKNIQYF,TGTGCCAGCTCACCGGGAACGTCCGGAGGAGCCAAAAACATTCAGTACTTC
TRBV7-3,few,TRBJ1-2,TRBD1,CASSFGTGSNYGYTF,TGTGCCAGCAGCTTCGGGACAGGGTCGAACTATGGCTACACCTTC
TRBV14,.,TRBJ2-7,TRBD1,CASSQGDDRGGYF,TGTGCCAGCAGCCAAGGAGACGACAGGGGGGGTTACTTC